This T cell receptor (beta chain) was observed in a study of blood T cell repertoires in COVID-19 (dated by TCRdb to 2020 to 2021). Regarding the complete study: Samples from collaborators originated in the United States, Italy and Spain and spanned both the acute and convalescent phases of COVID-19. The material from the prospective study consisted of cDNA or gDNA derived from T cells, B-cell-depleted T cells, or PBMCs. Subjects who had been exposed to COVID-19, were actively infected with it, or had recovered from it provided the deeply sampled blood TCRbeta repertoires that made up the dataset. The repertoires were released in a freely available public database meant as a resource for research on the immune response to SARS-CoV-2. The samples were drawn from two sources: the first 160 participants of the ongoing ImmuneRACE study, and 1,254 subjects contributed by 6 global collaborators. The sample metadata nearly always contained a de-identified subject ID, COVID-19 status, age in years and sex. Where HLA class I and class II types were available, the types were taken from metadata supplied by the sample provider, not from assay-based typing.

The study at large found these results: The amount of clinical and demographic metadata varied by source and participant and was provided uncurated.

Including the terminal cysteine and phenylalanine, the CDR3 comprises 14 residues. Of all the DNA, just the CDR3 is kept, 42 bases in frame from base 1. CDR1 and CDR2, per the germline V gene, are SGHTA and FQGNSA. Trimming takes 2 bases from V and 5 bases from J, and the germline ends sit 12 bases apart. With respect to this clone: No cognate antigen has been identified for it. No quality values exist for individual bases; no much larger clone is one base distant.

The immunoSEQ Assay, a bias-controlled multiplex PCR, was used to amplify TCRbeta CDR3 regions from genomic DNA. In the original analysis: The number of nucleated cells in each sample was estimated from the amplification of reference gene primers within the assay. To quantify the absolute abundance of each unique TCRbeta CDR3 rearrangement, sequence reads were collapsed and filtered. For each sample, productive Simpson clonality was calculated by taking the square root of Simpson's diversity index across productive rearrangements. TCRdb took this table from immuneACCESS and kept in-frame rearrangements with V and J called. Such tables lack part of the clones; where checked against another copy, unresolved V genes explain under half of the gap, and the rest is unexplained. V and J calls and clone size are those listed in that table; D and trimming were worked out from the DNA. Present in this sample are about 50,000 clones, about 84% of which were seen just once. Of the sample, under 6% is held by the ten largest clones.

Whole blood was collected in K2EDTA tubes by collaborating institutions according to the institutions' own protocols. For TCRbeta analysis, collaborators shipped samples as frozen whole blood, isolated PBMCs, or DNA extracted from either of those sample types. The sequence links TRBV7-2 to TRBJ1-1; TRBD1 might be the D gene, on 6 matching bases. The receptor was derived from a woman in her fifties or sixties with acute or convalescent COVID-19. The specimen sequenced was peripheral blood. The DNA sequence follows: TGTGCCAGCAGCTTATTTAAAACAGGGACTGAAGCTTTCTTT. Translated, this is CASSLFKTGTEAFF.